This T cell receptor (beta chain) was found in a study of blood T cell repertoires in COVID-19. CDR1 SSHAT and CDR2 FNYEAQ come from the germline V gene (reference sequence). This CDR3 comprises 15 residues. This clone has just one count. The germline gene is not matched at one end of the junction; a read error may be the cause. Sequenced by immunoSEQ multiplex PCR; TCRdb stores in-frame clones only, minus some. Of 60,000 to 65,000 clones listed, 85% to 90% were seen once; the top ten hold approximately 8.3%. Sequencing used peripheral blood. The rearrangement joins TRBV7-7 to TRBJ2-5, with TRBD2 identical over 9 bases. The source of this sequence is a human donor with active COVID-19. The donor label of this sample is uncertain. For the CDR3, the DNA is TGTGCTAGCAGCTTAGTAGCGGGGGCGGGAGAGACCCAGTACTTC. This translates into CASSLVAGAGETQYF.